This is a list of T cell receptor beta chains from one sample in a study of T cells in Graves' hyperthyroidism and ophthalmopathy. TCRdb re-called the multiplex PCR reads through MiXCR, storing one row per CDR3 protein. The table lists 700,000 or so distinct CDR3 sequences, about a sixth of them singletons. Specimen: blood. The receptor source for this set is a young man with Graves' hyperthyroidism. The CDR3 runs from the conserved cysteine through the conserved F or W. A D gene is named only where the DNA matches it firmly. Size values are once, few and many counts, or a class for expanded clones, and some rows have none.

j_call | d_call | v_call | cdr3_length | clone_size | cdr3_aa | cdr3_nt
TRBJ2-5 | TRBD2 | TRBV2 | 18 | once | CASSEWGLAGGQGETQYF | TGTGCCAGCAGTGAATGGGGACTAGCGGGGGGACAGGGGGAGACCCAGTACTTC
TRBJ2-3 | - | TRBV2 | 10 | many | CASMLGTQYF | TGTGCCAGCATGCTAGGCACGCAGTATTTT
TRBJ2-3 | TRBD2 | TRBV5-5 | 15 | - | CASSLPGGPSDTQYF | TGTGCCAGCAGCTTGCCGGGAGGCCCCTCAGATACGCAGTATTTT
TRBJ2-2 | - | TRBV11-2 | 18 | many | CASSFRARIDLNTGELFF | TGTGCCAGCAGCTTTAGAGCTCGTATTGACCTTAACACCGGGGAGCTGTTTTTT
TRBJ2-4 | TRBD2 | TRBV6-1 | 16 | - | CASSVPGLAGGNIQYF | TGTGCCAGCAGTGTTCCGGGACTAGCGGGGGGAAACATTCAGTACTTC
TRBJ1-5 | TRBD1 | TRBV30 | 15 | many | CAWSEQGRGNQPQHF | TGTGCCTGGAGTGAACAGGGGAGAGGCAATCAGCCCCAGCATTTT
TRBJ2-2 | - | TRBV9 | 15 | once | CASSGSGGGTGELFF | TGTGCCAGCAGCGGTAGCGGAGGAGGCACCGGGGAGCTGTTTTTT
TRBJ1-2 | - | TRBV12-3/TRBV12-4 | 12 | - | CASSGAFNGYTF | TGTGCCAGCAGTGGTGCATTTAATGGCTACACCTTC
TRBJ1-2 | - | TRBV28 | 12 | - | CASSLFRDGYTF | TGTGCCAGCAGTTTATTCCGGGATGGCTACACCTTC
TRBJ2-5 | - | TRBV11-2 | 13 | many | CASSRDFQETQYF | TGTGCCAGCAGCCGGGACTTCCAAGAGACCCAGTACTTC
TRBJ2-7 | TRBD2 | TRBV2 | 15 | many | CASSLGLAVLGEQYF | TGTGCCAGCAGCCTCGGACTAGCGGTCCTCGGCGAGCAGTACTTC
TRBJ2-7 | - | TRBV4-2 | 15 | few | CASSQAVAGFPEQYF | TGTGCCAGCAGCCAAGCAGTGGCGGGATTCCCCGAGCAGTACTTC
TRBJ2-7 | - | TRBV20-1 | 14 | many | CSARPGQGRYEQYF | TGCAGTGCTAGGCCCGGGCAGGGAAGGTACGAGCAGTACTTC
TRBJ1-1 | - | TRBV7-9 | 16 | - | CASSSVGRGANTEAFF | TGTGCCAGCAGCTCGGTGGGAAGGGGGGCGAACACTGAAGCTTTCTTT
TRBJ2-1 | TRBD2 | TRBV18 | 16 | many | CASSLGTSGNRYEQFF | TGTGCCAGCTCTCTCGGGACTAGCGGTAACCGGTATGAGCAGTTCTTC
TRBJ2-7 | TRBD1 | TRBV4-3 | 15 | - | CASSQLGQGRLEQYF | TGCGCCAGCAGCCAGTTAGGACAGGGGAGGCTGGAGCAGTACTTC
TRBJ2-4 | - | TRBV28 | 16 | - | CASSQHALAGVHIQYF | TGTGCCAGCAGCCAGCACGCACTAGCAGGGGTTCACATTCAGTACTTC
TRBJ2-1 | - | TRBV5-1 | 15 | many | CASSSMGGAYNEQFF | TGCGCCAGCAGCTCCATGGGGGGTGCCTACAATGAGCAGTTCTTC
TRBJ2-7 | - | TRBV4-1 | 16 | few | CASSHPPAGGGYEQYF | TGCGCCAGCAGCCACCCCCCGGCAGGTGGAGGCTACGAGCAGTACTTC
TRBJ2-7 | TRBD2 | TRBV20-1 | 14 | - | CSAYGTSGIAEQYF | TGCAGTGCGTACGGGACTAGCGGGATAGCCGAGCAGTACTTC
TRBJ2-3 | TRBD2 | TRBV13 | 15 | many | CASSTGLAGTDTQYF | TGTGCCAGCAGCACCGGACTAGCGGGCACAGATACGCAGTATTTT
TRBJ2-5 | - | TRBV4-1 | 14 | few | CASSWGLEGKTQYF | TGCGCCAGCAGTTGGGGGCTAGAGGGAAAGACCCAGTACTTC
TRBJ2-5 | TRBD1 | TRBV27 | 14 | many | CASTQTGDQETQYF | TGTGCCAGCACCCAGACAGGGGACCAAGAGACCCAGTACTTC
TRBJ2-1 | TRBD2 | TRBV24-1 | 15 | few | CATSDQREFYNEQFF | TGTGCCACCAGTGATCAGCGGGAGTTCTACAATGAGCAGTTCTTC
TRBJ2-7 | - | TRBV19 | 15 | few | CASSPRGRGSYEQYF | TGTGCCAGTAGTCCAAGGGGGCGGGGGTCCTACGAGCAGTACTTC